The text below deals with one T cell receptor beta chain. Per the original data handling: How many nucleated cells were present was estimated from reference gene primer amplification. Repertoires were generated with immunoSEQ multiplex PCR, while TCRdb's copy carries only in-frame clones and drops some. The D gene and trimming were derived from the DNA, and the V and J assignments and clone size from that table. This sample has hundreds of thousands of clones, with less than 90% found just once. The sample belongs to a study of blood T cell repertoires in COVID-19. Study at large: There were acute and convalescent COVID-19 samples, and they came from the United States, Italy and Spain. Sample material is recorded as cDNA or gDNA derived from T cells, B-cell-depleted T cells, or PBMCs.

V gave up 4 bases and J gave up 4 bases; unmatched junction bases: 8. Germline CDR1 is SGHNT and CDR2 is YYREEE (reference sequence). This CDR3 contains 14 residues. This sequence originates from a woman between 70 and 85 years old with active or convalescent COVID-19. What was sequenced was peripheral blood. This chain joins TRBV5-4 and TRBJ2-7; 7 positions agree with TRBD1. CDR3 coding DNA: TGTGCCAGCAGCCCGGGACAGTCTCGGTACGAGCAGTACTTC. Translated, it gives CASSPGQSRYEQYF.